This T cell receptor beta chain was identified in a study of cytomegalovirus exposure and HLA in healthy donors. The PCR ran on 60 Vbeta and 13 Jbeta primers. Libraries were prepared by immunoSEQ multiplex PCR; TCRdb keeps only in-frame clonotypes and omits some of them. The data show fewer than 200,000 clones, roughly 80% seen once. Findings and limits, study-wide: TCR beta chains numbering more than 150 were designated cytomegalovirus-associated. Confirmation was obtained in vitro that three CMV-associated chains are specific for CMV antigens.

As concerns this clone: Its antigen is currently unknown.

The CDR3 length is 14 residues. Trimming took off 6 bases at V and 2 bases at J, with 13 bases between the two ends. Germline CDR1 KGHSH, CDR2 LQKENI. The chain employs TRBV18 and TRBJ1-1, with D unclear. The sequence was obtained from a man aged 45 to 65 in good health and CMV-seropositive. The sequencing sample was made of PBMCs. This CDR3 reads CASSAEGRNTEAFF. The CDR3 nucleotides read TGTGCCAGCTCGGCAGAGGGCCGAAACACTGAAGCTTTCTTT.